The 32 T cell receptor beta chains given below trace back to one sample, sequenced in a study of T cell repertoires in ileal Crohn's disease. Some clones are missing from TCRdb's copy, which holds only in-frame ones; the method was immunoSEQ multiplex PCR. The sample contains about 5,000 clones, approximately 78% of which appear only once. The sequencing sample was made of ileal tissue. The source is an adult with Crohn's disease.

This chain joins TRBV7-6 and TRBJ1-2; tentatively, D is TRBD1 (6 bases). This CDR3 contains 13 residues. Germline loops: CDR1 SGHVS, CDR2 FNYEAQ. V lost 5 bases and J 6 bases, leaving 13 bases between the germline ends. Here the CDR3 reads CASSPGQLHGYTF. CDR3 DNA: TGTGCCAGCAGCCCAGGACAGTTGCATGGCTACACCTTC.

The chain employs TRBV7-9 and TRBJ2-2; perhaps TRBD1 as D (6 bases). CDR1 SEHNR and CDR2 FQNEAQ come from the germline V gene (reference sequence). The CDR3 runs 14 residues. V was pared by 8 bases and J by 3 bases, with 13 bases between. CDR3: CASHTGSHTGELFF. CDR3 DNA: TGTGCCAGCCATACAGGGTCCCACACCGGGGAGCTGTTTTTT.

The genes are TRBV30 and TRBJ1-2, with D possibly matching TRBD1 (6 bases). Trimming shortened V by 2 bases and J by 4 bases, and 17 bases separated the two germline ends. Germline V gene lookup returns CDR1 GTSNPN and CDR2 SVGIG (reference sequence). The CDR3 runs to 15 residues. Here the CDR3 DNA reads TGTGCCTGGAGTTTTAGAGGACAGCTGGTCTATGGCTACACCTTC. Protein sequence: CAWSFRGQLVYGYTF.

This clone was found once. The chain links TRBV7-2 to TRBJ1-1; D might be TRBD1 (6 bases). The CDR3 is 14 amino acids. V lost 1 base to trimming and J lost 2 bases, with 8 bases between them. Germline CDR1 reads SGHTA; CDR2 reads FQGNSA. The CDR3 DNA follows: TGTGCCAGCAGCTTAGGACAGGCCAACACTGAAGCTTTCTTT. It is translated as CASSLGQANTEAFF.

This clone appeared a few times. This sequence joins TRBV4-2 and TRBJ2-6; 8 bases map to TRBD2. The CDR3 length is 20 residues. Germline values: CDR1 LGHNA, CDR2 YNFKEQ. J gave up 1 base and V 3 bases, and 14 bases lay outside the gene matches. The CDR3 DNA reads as TGTGCCAGCAGCCAGGTGGACGGGGGGGGAGAGGGGTCTGGGGCCAACGTCCTGACTTTC. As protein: CASSQVDGGGEGSGANVLTF.

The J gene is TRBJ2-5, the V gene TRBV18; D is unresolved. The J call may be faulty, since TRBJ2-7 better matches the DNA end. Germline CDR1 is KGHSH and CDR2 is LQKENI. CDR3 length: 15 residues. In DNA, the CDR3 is TGTGCCAGCTCACCATCAACGTCGAGCTCCTACGAGCAGTACTTC. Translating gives CASSPSTSSSYEQYF.

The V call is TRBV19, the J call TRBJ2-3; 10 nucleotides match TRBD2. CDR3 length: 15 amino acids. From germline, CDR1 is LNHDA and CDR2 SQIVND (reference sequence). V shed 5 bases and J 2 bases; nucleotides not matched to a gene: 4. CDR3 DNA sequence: TGTGCCAGTAGTCCGCTAGCGGGGGACACAGATACGCAGTATTTT. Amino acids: CASSPLAGDTDTQYF.

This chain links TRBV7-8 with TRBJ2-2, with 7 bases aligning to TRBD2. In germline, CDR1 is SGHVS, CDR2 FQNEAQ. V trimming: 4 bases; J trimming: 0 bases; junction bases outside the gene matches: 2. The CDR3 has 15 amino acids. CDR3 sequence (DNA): TGTGCCAGCAGCTCAAGCGGGGCGAACACCGGGGAGCTGTTTTTT. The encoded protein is CASSSSGANTGELFF.

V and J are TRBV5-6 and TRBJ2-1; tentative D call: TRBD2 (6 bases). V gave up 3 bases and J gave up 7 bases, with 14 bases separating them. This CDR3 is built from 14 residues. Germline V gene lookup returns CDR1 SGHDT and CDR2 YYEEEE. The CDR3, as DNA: TGTGCCAGCAGCTGGGGGGAGAGCAGAAATGAGCAGTTCTTC. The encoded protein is CASSWGESRNEQFF.

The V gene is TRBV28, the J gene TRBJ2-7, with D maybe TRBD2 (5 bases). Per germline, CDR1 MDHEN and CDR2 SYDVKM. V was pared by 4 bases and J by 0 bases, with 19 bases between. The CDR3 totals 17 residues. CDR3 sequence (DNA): TGTGCCAGCAGTTCCCTAACCGGGAAGGGAGTCTCCTACGAGCAGTACTTC. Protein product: CASSSLTGKGVSYEQYF.

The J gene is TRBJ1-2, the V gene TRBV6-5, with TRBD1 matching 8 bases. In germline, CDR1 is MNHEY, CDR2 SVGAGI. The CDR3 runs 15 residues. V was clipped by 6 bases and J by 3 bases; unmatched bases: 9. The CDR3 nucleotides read TGTGCCAGCAGCCCCCGGACAGGGAGCTACTATGGCTACACCTTC. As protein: CASSPRTGSYYGYTF.

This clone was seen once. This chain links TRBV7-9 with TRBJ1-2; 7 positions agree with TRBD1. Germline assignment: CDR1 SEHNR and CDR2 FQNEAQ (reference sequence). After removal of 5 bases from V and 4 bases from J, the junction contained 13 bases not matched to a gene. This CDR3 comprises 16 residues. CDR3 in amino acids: CASSPARGDVGYGYTF. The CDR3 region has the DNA TGTGCCAGCAGCCCCGCCAGGGGGGACGTTGGCTATGGCTACACCTTC.

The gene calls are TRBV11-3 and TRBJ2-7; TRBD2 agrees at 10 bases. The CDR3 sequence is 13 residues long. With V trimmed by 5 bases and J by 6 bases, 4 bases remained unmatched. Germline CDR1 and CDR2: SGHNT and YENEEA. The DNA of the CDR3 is TGTGCCAGCAGCGCTAGCGGGGGTAGCGAGCAGTACTTC. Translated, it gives CASSASGGSEQYF.

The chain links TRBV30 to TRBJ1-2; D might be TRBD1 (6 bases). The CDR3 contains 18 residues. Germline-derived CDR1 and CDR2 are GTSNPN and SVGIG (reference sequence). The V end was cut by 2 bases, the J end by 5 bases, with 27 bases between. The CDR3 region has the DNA TGTGCCTGGAGTATGAGGTGGGGGCTGGTATTAGGCCGGTATGGCTACACCTTC. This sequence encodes CAWSMRWGLVLGRYGYTF.

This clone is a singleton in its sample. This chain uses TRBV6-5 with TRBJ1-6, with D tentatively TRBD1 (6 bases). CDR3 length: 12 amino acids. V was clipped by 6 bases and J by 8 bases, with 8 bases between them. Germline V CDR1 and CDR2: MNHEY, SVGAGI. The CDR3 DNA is TGTGCCAGCAGACAGGGAGATTCACCCCTCCACTTT. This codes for CASRQGDSPLHF.

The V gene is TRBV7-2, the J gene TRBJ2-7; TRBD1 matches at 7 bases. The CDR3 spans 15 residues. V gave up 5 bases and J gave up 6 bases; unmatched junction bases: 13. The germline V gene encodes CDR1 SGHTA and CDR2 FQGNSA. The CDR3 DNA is TGTGCCAGCAGCCCCGACAGGGTGTATGTACGCGAGCAGTACTTC. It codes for CASSPDRVYVREQYF.

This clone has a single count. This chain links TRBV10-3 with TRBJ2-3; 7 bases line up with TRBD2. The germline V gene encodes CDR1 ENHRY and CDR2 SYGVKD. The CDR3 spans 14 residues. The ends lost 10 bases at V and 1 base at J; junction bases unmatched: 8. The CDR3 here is CATTGAGGTDTQYF. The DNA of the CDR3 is TGTGCCACAACCGGGGCGGGGGGCACAGATACGCAGTATTTT.

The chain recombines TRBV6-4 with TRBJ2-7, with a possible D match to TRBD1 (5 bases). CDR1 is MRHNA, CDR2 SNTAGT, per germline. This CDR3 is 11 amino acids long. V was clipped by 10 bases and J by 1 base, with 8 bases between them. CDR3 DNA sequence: TGTGCCAACCAGGGTTCCTACGAGCAGTACTTC. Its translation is CANQGSYEQYF.

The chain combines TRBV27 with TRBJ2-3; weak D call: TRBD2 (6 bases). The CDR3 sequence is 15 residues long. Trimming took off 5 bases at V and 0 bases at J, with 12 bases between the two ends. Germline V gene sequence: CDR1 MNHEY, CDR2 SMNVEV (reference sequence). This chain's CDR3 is CASSPPGLSTDTQYF. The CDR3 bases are TGTGCCAGCAGTCCTCCGGGACTTAGCACAGATACGCAGTATTTT.

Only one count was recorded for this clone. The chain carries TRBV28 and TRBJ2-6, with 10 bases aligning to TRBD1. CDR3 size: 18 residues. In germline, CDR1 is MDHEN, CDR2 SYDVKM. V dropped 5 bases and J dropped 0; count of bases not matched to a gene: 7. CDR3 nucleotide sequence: TGTGCCAGCAGTCCCAGACAGGGGGCGGGCTCTGGGGCCAACGTCCTGACTTTC. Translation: CASSPRQGAGSGANVLTF. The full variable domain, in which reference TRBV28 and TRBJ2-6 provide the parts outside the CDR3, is DVKVTQSSRYLVKRTGEKVFLECVQDMDHENMFWYRQDPGLGLRLIYFSYDVKMKEKGDIPEGYSVSREKKERFSLILESASTNQTSMYLCASSPRQGAGSGANVLTFGAGSRLTVL.

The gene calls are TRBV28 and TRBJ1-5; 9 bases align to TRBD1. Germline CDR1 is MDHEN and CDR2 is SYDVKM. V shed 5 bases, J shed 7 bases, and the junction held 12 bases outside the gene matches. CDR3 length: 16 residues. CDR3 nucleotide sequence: TGTGCCAGCAGTAGCCGGGACAGGGTAGGAGTACAGCCCCAGCATTTT. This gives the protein CASSSRDRVGVQPQHF.

CDR3 protein: CASSVWDRATDTQYF. CDR3 coding DNA: TGTGCCAGCAGCGTATGGGACAGGGCGACAGATACGCAGTATTTT. V and J are TRBV9 and TRBJ2-3, with TRBD1 matching over 9 bases. The CDR3 extends over 15 amino acids. CDR1 and CDR2 from the germline V gene are SGDLS and YYNGEE. V gave up 1 base and J gave up 3 bases; unmatched junction bases: 3. The whole variable domain, filled in from reference TRBV9 and TRBJ2-3, reads DSGVTQTPKHLITATGQRVTLRCSPRSGDLSVYWYQQSLDQGLQFLIQYYNGEERAKGNILERFSAQQFPDLHSELNLSSLELGDSALYFCASSVWDRATDTQYFGPGTRLTVL.

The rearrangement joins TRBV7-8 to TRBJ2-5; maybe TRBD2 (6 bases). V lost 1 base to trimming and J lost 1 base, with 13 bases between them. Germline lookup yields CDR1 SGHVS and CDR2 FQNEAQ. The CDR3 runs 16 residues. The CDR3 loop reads CASSLGLLALQETQYF. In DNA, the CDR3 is TGTGCCAGCAGCTTAGGGCTTCTAGCGCTCCAAGAGACCCAGTACTTC.

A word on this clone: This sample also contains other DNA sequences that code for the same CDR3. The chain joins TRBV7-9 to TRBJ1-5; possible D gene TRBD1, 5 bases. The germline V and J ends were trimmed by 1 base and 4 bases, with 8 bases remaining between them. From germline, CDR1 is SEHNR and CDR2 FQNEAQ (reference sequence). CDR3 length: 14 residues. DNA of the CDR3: TGTGCCAGCAGCTTAGGGCAGGGAAATCAGCCCCAGCATTTT. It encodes CASSLGQGNQPQHF.

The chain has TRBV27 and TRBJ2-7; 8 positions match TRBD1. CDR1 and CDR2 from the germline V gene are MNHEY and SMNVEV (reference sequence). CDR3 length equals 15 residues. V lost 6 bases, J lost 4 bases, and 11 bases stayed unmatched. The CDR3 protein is CASRPRDRPFYEQYF. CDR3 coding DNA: TGTGCCAGCAGGCCTCGGGACAGGCCCTTTTACGAGCAGTACTTC.

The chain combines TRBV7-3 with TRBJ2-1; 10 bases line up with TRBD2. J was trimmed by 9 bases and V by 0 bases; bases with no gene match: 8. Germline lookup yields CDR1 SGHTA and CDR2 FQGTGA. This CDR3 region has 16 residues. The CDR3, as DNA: TGTGCCAGCAGCTTAACGGGGCTAGCGGGGGCGGGTGAGCAGTTCTTC. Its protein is CASSLTGLAGAGEQFF.

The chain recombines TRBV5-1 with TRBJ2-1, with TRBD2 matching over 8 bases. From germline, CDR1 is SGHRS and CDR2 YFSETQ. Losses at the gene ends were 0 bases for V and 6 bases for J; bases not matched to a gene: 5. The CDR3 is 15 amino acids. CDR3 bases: TGCGCCAGCAGCTTGGCCGGGGGGGAGGTCAATGAGCAGTTCTTC. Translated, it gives CASSLAGGEVNEQFF.

This CDR3 reads CASSLDRETQYF. In nucleotides, the CDR3 is TGTGCCAGCAGCTTAGATCGAGAGACCCAGTACTTC. V gene TRBV11-3 combines with J gene TRBJ2-5; D call uncertain. Trimming stripped 0 bases from V and 4 bases from J, with 3 bases between. The V gene's germline CDR1 is SGHNT and CDR2 YENEEA. The CDR3 length is 12 residues. Supplemented by reference TRBV11-3 and TRBJ2-5, the full variable domain reads EAGVVQSPRYKIIEKKQPVAFWCNPISGHNTLYWYLQNLGQGPELLIRYENEEAVDDSQLPKDRFSAERLKGVDSTLKIQPAELGDSAVYLCASSLDRETQYFGPGTRLLVL.

The CDR3 DNA is TGTGCCAGCAGCAAGGGGCAGGGACTTCATAATGAGCAGTTCTTC. It yields the protein CASSKGQGLHNEQFF. This sequence joins TRBV14 and TRBJ2-1; a weak D match, TRBD2 (6 bases). This CDR3 has 15 residues. Trimming left V 5 bases short and J 7 bases short, with 18 bases between. Germline loops: CDR1 SGHDN, CDR2 FVKESK.

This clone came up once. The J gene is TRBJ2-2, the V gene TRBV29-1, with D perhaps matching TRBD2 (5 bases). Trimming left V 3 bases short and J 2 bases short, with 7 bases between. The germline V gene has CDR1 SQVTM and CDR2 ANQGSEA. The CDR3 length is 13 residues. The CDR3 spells CSVDGENTGELFF. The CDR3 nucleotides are TGCAGCGTTGACGGGGAAAACACCGGGGAGCTGTTTTTT.

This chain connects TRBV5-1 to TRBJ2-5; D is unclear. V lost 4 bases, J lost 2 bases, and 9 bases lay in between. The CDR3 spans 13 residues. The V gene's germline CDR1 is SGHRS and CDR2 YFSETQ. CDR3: CASSPVPQETQYF. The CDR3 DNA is TGCGCCAGCAGCCCGGTACCTCAAGAGACCCAGTACTTC.

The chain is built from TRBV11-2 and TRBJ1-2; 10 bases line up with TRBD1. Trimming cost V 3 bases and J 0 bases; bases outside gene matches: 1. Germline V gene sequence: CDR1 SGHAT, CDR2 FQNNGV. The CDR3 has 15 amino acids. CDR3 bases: TGTGCCAGCAGCTTGACAGGGGGCTCTAACTATGGCTACACCTTC. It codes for CASSLTGGSNYGYTF.